The 17 T cell receptor beta chains reported below all come from one sample, sequenced in a study of shared clonotypes between healthy human individuals. The method was immunoSEQ multiplex PCR; TCRdb's version includes in-frame clones alone and lacks a portion of them. The repertoire holds a few million clones, with over 90% as singletons. The sequenced sample consisted of naive CD4+ T cells from PBMCs. Sample subset: CD45RA+ positively selected. These receptors came from a man aged 18 to 30 in good health. Some clones in this sample may be carry-over from other donors' samples.

CDR3 sequence (DNA): TGTGCCAGCAGCCCGTTTGCATGGGACTCCCAGCTCGGTGAGCAGTTCTTC. This encodes CASSPFAWDSQLGEQFF. V is TRBV9 and J is TRBJ2-1; D possibly corresponds to TRBD2 (6 bases). The V gene lost 4 bases and the J gene lost 9 bases, with 26 bases spanning the gap. The CDR3 consists of 17 residues. Germline CDR1 reads SGDLS; CDR2 reads YYNGEE.

The chain employs TRBV7-9 and TRBJ2-7; 8 bases are a match to TRBD2. Germline CDR1 and CDR2: SEHNR and FQNEAQ (reference sequence). The CDR3 sequence is 15 residues long. V lost 6 bases, J lost 5 bases, and 12 bases stayed unmatched. Here the CDR3 DNA reads TGTGCCAGCAGACTCAATAGCGGGACGGCCAACGAGCAGTACTTC. Amino acids: CASRLNSGTANEQYF.

This chain uses TRBV5-1 with TRBJ2-5; 9 bases fit TRBD2. Trimming at V came to 0 bases and at J to 4 bases, leaving 1 base not matched to a gene. Germline lookup yields CDR1 SGHRS and CDR2 YFSETQ. This CDR3 comprises 14 residues. The CDR3 DNA reads TGCGCCAGCAGCTTGGCACTAGCGGGAGAGACCCAGTACTTC. Translating it yields CASSLALAGETQYF.

The chain uses TRBV2 and TRBJ1-1; D perhaps matches TRBD1 (5 bases). V gave up 10 bases and J gave up 4 bases, with 19 bases separating them. Germline CDR1 reads SNHLY; CDR2 reads FYNNEI. The CDR3 sequence is 14 residues long. CDR3 region: CATGKGPLSTEAFF. CDR3 nucleotides: TGTGCCACCGGGAAGGGGCCGCTGAGCACTGAAGCTTTCTTT.

This clone was observed once. CDR3 protein: CASSQAERAEHYEQYF. The DNA of the CDR3 is TGCGCCAGCAGCCAAGCCGAGAGGGCGGAGCACTACGAGCAGTACTTC. The chain is built from TRBV4-1 and TRBJ2-5, with D possibly being TRBD2 (5 bases). The closer fit of TRBJ2-7 to the DNA end suggests the J call may be wrong. Germline CDR1 reads MGHRA; CDR2 reads YSYEKL. The CDR3 totals 16 residues.

The chain employs TRBV10-3 and TRBJ2-5; TRBD2 aligns across 12 bases. The germline V gene has CDR1 ENHRY and CDR2 SYGVKD. This CDR3 spans 17 amino acids. J was trimmed by 3 bases and V by 6 bases; bases with no gene match: 11. CDR3 nucleotides: TGTGCCATCAGGCCCACTAGCGGGAGGCCCTCCGAAGAGACCCAGTACTTC. Protein product: CAIRPTSGRPSEETQYF.

V usage is TRBV11-2 and J usage is TRBJ2-7; weak D call: TRBD2 (5 bases). V dropped 6 bases and J dropped 6 bases, with 18 bases sitting between them. The CDR3 contains 14 residues. Germline V gene sequence: CDR1 SGHAT, CDR2 FQNNGV. The CDR3 reads CASRRGNSLAEQYF. The DNA for the CDR3 is TGTGCCAGCAGGCGAGGCAACTCCCTAGCCGAGCAGTACTTC.

V gene TRBV9 combines with J gene TRBJ2-5; D possibly uses TRBD1 or TRBD2 (5 bases each). Trimming cost V 3 bases and J 4 bases, with 16 bases left between them. From germline, CDR1 is SGDLS and CDR2 YYNGEE. The CDR3 has 15 residues. The CDR3 DNA reads as TGTGCCAGCAGCGGATACTCGGGACGTCTAGAGACCCAGTACTTC. Its translation: CASSGYSGRLETQYF.

The V gene is TRBV7-3, the J gene TRBJ2-1, with TRBD2 matching 8 bases. The trim removed 5 bases at V and 7 bases at J, leaving 10 bases unmatched. Germline-derived CDR1 and CDR2 are SGHTA and FQGTGA. This CDR3 region has 15 residues. CDR3 bases: TGTGCCAGCAGCCTGGGGCTAGCGGGCCTGAATGAGCAGTTCTTC. Its protein is CASSLGLAGLNEQFF.

The chain joins TRBV6-5 to TRBJ2-7; no clear D gene. CDR1 MNHEY and CDR2 SVGAGI come from the germline V gene. The CDR3 contains 15 residues. Trimming took off 8 bases at V and 0 bases at J, with 17 bases between the two ends. The CDR3 DNA follows: TGTGCCAGCTGTCCTGGGTGGCCGAGCTCCTACGAGCAGTACTTC. Its translation is CASCPGWPSSYEQYF.

As for this clone: This sample also contains other DNA sequences that code for the same CDR3. The J gene is TRBJ1-1, the V gene TRBV2; 7 nucleotides align to TRBD1. Germline V gives CDR1 SNHLY, CDR2 FYNNEI. V dropped 5 bases and J dropped 3; count of bases not matched to a gene: 3. The CDR3 is made up of 13 amino acids. The CDR3 protein is CASSLDRDTEAFF. The DNA for the CDR3 is TGTGCCAGCAGTCTCGACAGGGACACTGAAGCTTTCTTT.

This chain joins TRBV4-3 and TRBJ2-2; TRBD1 or TRBD2 may be the D gene (5 bases each). The CDR3 is 19 residues long. Looked up from germline, CDR1 is LGHNA and CDR2 is YSLEER. V was clipped by 4 bases and J by 4 bases, with 25 bases between them. For the CDR3, the DNA is TGCGCCAGCAGCCGGAAGAGATCGTGGGTTAGTGGGGGCACCGGGGAGCTGTTTTTT. This sequence encodes CASSRKRSWVSGGTGELFF.

CDR3 region: CASSLKGGPTDTQYF. Here the CDR3 DNA reads TGTGCCAGCAGCTTAAAAGGGGGCCCCACAGATACGCAGTATTTT. The gene calls are TRBV7-3 and TRBJ2-3; 7 bases match TRBD1. Germline CDR1 is SGHTA and CDR2 is FQGTGA. This CDR3 has 15 amino acids. Trimming took 1 base from V and 2 from J; bases not matched to a gene: 3.

The V and J genes are TRBV19 and TRBJ1-2; TRBD1 matches at 12 bases. The junction had 7 bases not matched to a gene; V was cut back by 7 bases and J by 4 bases. The CDR3 covers 15 residues. Germline V gives CDR1 LNHDA, CDR2 SQIVND (reference sequence). CDR3 DNA: TGTGCCAGTAAATCCCGGGACAGGGGGCCCTATGGCTACACCTTC. Translated, it gives CASKSRDRGPYGYTF.

The chain combines TRBV19 with TRBJ1-1; 8 nucleotides agree with TRBD1. J was trimmed by 11 bases and V by 6 bases; bases with no gene match: 5. Germline lookup yields CDR1 LNHDA and CDR2 SQIVND (reference sequence). CDR3 length equals 11 residues. DNA for the CDR3: TGTGCCAGTAGAGGACAGGGACGGGCTTTCTTT. Its protein product is CASRGQGRAFF.

The rearrangement links TRBV28 to TRBJ2-2, with D perhaps TRBD1 or TRBD2 (5 bases each). V shed 7 bases and J shed 6 bases, with 21 bases lying between them. The CDR3 consists of 16 residues. Germline loops: CDR1 MDHEN, CDR2 SYDVKM. CDR3 coding DNA: TGTGCCAGCACCTCCGGTGGGGGTTTCCCGCCCGGGGAGCTGTTTTTT. Protein sequence: CASTSGGGFPPGELFF.

V usage is TRBV11-3 and J usage is TRBJ2-2, with D possibly being TRBD2 (5 bases). The germline V and J ends were trimmed by 0 bases and 1 base, with 15 bases remaining between them. There are 18 residues in the CDR3. Germline V gives CDR1 SGHNT, CDR2 YENEEA. CDR3 region: CASSLDPGLAGNTGELFF. The DNA for the CDR3 is TGTGCCAGCAGCTTAGACCCCGGGCTAGCAGGGAACACCGGGGAGCTGTTTTTT.